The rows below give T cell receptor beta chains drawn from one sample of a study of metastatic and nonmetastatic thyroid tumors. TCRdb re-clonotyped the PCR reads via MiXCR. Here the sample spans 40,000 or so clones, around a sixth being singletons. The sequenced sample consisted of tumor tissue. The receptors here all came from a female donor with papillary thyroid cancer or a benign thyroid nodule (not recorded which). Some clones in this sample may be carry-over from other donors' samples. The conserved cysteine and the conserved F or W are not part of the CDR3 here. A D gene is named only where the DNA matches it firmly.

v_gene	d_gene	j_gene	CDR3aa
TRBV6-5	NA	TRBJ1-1	ASSYGGSTEAF
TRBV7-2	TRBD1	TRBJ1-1	PSSFGDRANTEAF
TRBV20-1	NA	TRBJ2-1	SALYLTRGINEQF
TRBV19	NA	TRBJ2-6	SSSSPAGSGANVLT
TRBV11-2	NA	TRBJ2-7	ASSLGTGTRSYEQY
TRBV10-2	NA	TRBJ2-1	ASSGGRGTYNEQF
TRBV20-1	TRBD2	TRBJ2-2	SAVAPLAGEPNTGELF
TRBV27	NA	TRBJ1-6	ASSLAASPLH
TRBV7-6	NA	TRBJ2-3	ASSLVPGYTDTQY
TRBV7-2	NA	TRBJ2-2	ASSPDSVNTGELF
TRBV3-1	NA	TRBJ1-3	ASSQRGQGNTIY
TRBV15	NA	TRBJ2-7	ATSNIRDFSYEQY
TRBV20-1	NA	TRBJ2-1	SARVLGEQF
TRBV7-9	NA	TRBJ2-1	ASSVVGEQF
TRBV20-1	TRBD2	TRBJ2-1	SARGDHSGRPLVQF
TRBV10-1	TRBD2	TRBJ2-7	ASSESGRDEQY
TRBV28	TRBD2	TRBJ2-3	ASSFGAKSGTSGQDTQY
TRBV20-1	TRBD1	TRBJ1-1	SAPGQGANTEAF
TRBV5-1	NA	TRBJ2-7	ASSLDFSYEQY
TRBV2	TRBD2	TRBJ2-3	ASSAGLGRKDTQY
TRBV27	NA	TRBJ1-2	ASSFRVAGTANYGYT
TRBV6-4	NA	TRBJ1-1	ASSETGTTEAF
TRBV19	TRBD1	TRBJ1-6	ASSKEGQGISPLH
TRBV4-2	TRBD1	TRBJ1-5	ASSQDFGQGGQPQH
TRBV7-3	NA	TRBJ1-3	ASSLLGRSSGNTIY
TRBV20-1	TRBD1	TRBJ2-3	SARWDRVFYTDTQY
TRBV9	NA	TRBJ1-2	ASSVSETGHYGYT
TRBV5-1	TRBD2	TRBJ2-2	ASSSGLAGGRNTGELF
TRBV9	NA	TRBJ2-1	ASSVRGLYNEQF
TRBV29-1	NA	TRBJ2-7	SVEDLGDQGYEQY
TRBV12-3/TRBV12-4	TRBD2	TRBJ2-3	ASSLLAGADTQY
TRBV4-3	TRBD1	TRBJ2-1	ASSQGQGGYNEQF
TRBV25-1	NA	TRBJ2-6	ASRPRGGRAQYRGANVLT
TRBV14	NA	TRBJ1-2	ASSQDLGYGYT
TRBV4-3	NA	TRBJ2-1	ASSQERGRLVNEQF
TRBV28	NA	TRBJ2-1	ASSLNRGRQF
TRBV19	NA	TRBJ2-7	ASSISGGAYEQY
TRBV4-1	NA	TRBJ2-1	ASSQDGRPSYNEQF
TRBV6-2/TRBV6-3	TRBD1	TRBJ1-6	ASSYSTRGNSPLH
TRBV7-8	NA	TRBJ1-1	AISLAAQGSESNTEAF
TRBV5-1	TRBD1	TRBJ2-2	ASSLRDRLNTGELF
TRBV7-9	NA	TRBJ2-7	ASSLWTPTRLPYEQY
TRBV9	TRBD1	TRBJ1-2	ASIEGRGQFGYT
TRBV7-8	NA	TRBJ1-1	ASSSNWGRSEAF
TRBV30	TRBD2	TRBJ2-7	AWSGGIGTTYEQY
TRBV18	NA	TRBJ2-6	ASSPQVSGANVLT
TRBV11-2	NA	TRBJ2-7	ASSIQGYEHY
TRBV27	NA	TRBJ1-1	ASSNHMGAF
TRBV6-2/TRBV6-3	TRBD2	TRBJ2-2	ASSPGTSGSSTNTGELL
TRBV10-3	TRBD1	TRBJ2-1	AISSTGTGFNEQF
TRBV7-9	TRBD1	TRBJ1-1	ASSLKPGQGYEAF
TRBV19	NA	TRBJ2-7	ASSPSGWYYEQY
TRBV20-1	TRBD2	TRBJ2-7	SASVGGREVDEQY
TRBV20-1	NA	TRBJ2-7	SARTGRGYEQY
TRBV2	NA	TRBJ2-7	ASKERRQYSYGQY